A single sample gave rise to the 18 T cell receptor beta chains below, sequenced in a study of blood T cell repertoires in COVID-19. This table comes from immunoSEQ multiplex PCR, and its TCRdb copy is limited to in-frame clones, with some not included. The table has a few hundred thousand clones, more than 80% seen once. Specimen: peripheral blood. Receptors were obtained from a woman of 80 years or more with acute or convalescent COVID-19.

Points on this clone: One end of the junction does not line up with germline, which may come from a read error. The rearrangement links TRBV7-7 to TRBJ2-1; 9 nucleotides match TRBD1. Germline V gene data show CDR1 as SSHAT and CDR2 as FNYEAQ (reference sequence). CDR3 length: 15 residues. CDR3: CASSLGQGTYNEQFF. The CDR3 nucleotides read TGTGCTAGCAGCTTAGGACAGGGGACCTACAATGAGCAGTTCTTC.

The genes are TRBV9 and TRBJ2-3; a weak D match, TRBD2 (6 bases). V was clipped by 4 bases and J by 2 bases, with 17 bases between them. This CDR3 comprises 16 residues. Looked up from germline, CDR1 is SGDLS and CDR2 is YYNGEE. The CDR3 reads CASSPRSGDSTDTQYF. The CDR3 region has the DNA TGTGCCAGCAGCCCCCGTTCTGGGGACTCCACAGATACGCAGTATTTT.

The V and J genes are TRBV19 and TRBJ2-5, with 12 bases matching TRBD2. This CDR3 is built from 17 residues. V trimming: 4 bases; J trimming: 5 bases; junction bases outside the gene matches: 11. Germline V gene data show CDR1 as LNHDA and CDR2 as SQIVND (reference sequence). The CDR3 loop reads CASSRASGRAKDETQYF. CDR3 DNA sequence: TGTGCCAGTAGTAGGGCTAGCGGGAGGGCCAAGGATGAGACCCAGTACTTC.

This clone was detected once. The chain recombines TRBV11-3 with TRBJ1-1; 10 bases agree with TRBD1. Germline V gene sequence: CDR1 SGHNT, CDR2 YENEEA. Germline trimming cut 5 bases from V and 3 bases from J; bases unmatched to any gene: 9. The CDR3 spans 16 residues. The CDR3 protein is CASSPISGTGDTEAFF. CDR3 in DNA: TGTGCCAGCAGCCCTATTTCCGGGACAGGGGACACTGAAGCTTTCTTT.

This chain uses TRBV6-5 with TRBJ2-7; 7 bases are a match to TRBD1. V shed 6 bases, J shed 0 bases, and the junction held 8 bases outside the gene matches. CDR1 MNHEY and CDR2 SVGAGI come from the germline V gene. This CDR3 is 15 amino acids long. This CDR3 is CASSPYRGSSYEQYF. CDR3 nucleotides: TGTGCCAGCAGCCCCTACAGGGGTAGCTCCTACGAGCAGTACTTC.

The chain uses TRBV10-3 and TRBJ2-7; 8 bases agree with TRBD2. CDR1 and CDR2 from the germline V gene are ENHRY and SYGVKD. The trim removed 4 bases at V and 2 bases at J, leaving 4 bases unmatched. There are 14 residues in the CDR3. CDR3 residues: CAISGSGGAYEQYF. The CDR3 DNA reads TGTGCCATCAGTGGGTCGGGAGGGGCCTACGAGCAGTACTTC.

CDR3 in amino acids: CASSGMGRAINTGELFF. The CDR3 DNA reads TGTGCCAGCAGCGGCATGGGCAGGGCGATAAACACCGGGGAGCTGTTTTTT. The V and J genes are TRBV7-9 and TRBJ2-2; D might be TRBD1 (5 bases). CDR3 length: 17 amino acids. With 5 bases removed from V and 2 bases from J, the gap between germline ends came to 18 bases. Germline assignment: CDR1 SEHNR and CDR2 FQNEAQ (reference sequence).

This chain uses TRBV6-5 with TRBJ2-7; D might be TRBD1 (6 bases). CDR3 length: 12 residues. V was pared by 6 bases and J by 7 bases, with 13 bases between. In germline, CDR1 is MNHEY, CDR2 SVGAGI. In DNA, the CDR3 is TGTGCCAGCAGGAACAGGGATAGTGAGCAGTACTTC. This encodes CASRNRDSEQYF.

The chain couples TRBV20-1 to TRBJ1-2, with a weak D call TRBD1 (5 bases). CDR3 length equals 13 residues. Germline V gene sequence: CDR1 DFQATT, CDR2 SNEGSKA (reference sequence). Trimming pared 6 bases from V and 4 bases from J, leaving 15 bases between. CDR3 amino acids: CSASAGGGYGYTF. For the CDR3, the DNA is TGCAGTGCGAGTGCGGGGGGTGGCTATGGCTACACCTTC.

This clone was observed a handful of times. The chain combines TRBV7-9 with TRBJ2-1; 9 positions agree with TRBD1. The CDR3 is 15 residues long. Trimming at V came to 7 bases and at J to 6 bases, leaving 10 bases not matched to a gene. Per germline, CDR1 SEHNR and CDR2 FQNEAQ (reference sequence). This chain's CDR3 is CASTIAGTGFNEQFF. The CDR3 region has the DNA TGTGCCAGCACCATTGCCGGGACAGGGTTCAATGAGCAGTTCTTC.

This chain uses TRBV5-4 with TRBJ2-7, with D tentatively TRBD2 (8 bases). V lost 5 bases and J lost 7, with 31 bases in between. The CDR3 consists of 18 residues. The V gene's germline CDR1 is SGHNT and CDR2 YYREEE (reference sequence). CDR3 in DNA: TGTGCCAGCAGTCCCGCCCTCTTAGCGGGACGGACCAGGGGGGAGCAGTACTTC. The encoded protein is CASSPALLAGRTRGEQYF.

V gene TRBV15 combines with J gene TRBJ1-3; 7 bases map to TRBD1. In germline, CDR1 is LNHNV, CDR2 YYDKDF (reference sequence). The CDR3 length is 17 residues. V shed 2 bases, J shed 0 bases, and the junction held 7 bases outside the gene matches. CDR3 sequence: CATSRPTGVSSGNTIYF. Here the CDR3 DNA reads TGTGCCACCAGCAGACCTACAGGGGTTAGCTCTGGAAACACCATATATTTT.

This clone has just one count. The rearrangement links TRBV5-5 to TRBJ1-3; 8 nucleotides align to TRBD1. CDR3 size: 17 residues. CDR1 SGHKS and CDR2 YYEKEE come from the germline V gene (reference sequence). Germline trimming cut 5 bases from V and 0 bases from J; bases unmatched to any gene: 10. The CDR3 region has the DNA TGTGCCAGCAGTCCTACAGGGGGAGGACTCTCTGGAAACACCATATATTTT. Protein product: CASSPTGGGLSGNTIYF.

This sequence joins TRBV12-5 and TRBJ1-1; D is uncertain. In germline, CDR1 is LGHNT, CDR2 FRNRAP. V shed 1 base and J shed 0 bases, with 15 bases lying between them. The CDR3 is made up of 17 amino acids. CDR3 nucleotides: TGTGCTAGTGGTTTGGCCCGGGAGGGAACGGTGAACACTGAAGCTTTCTTT. Residues: CASGLAREGTVNTEAFF.

The chain employs TRBV4-3 and TRBJ2-5, with TRBD1 as a possible D gene (5 bases). Germline CDR1 LGHNA, CDR2 YSLEER. The CDR3 is made up of 16 amino acids. V gave up 4 bases and J gave up 2 bases, with 17 bases separating them. In nucleotides, the CDR3 is TGCGCCAGCAGCCGCGGATCTGGGGCCTATCAAGAGACCCAGTACTTC. Its protein product is CASSRGSGAYQETQYF.

V gene TRBV19 combines with J gene TRBJ2-7; 9 bases match TRBD1. CDR3 size: 20 residues. CDR1 is LNHDA and CDR2 is SQIVND in the germline V gene (reference sequence). The V gene end was trimmed by 0 bases and the J gene end by 1 base; junction bases not matched to a gene: 16. Here the CDR3 reads CASSIDQYTQDRGFSYEQYF. The DNA of the CDR3 is TGTGCCAGTAGTATAGATCAATATACGCAAGACAGGGGGTTTTCCTACGAGCAGTACTTC.

The chain recombines TRBV28 with TRBJ1-2, with 8 nucleotides matching TRBD1. Germline CDR1 and CDR2: MDHEN and SYDVKM. This CDR3 contains 14 residues. Trimming took 8 bases from V and 6 from J; bases not matched to a gene: 11. CDR3 coding DNA: TGTGCCAGCCTTCTCACCCGGACAGGGCATGGCTACACCTTC. This codes for CASLLTRTGHGYTF.

The rearrangement joins TRBV13 to TRBJ1-3; D ambiguous. This CDR3 is built from 13 residues. Germline loops: CDR1 PRHDT, CDR2 FYEKMQ (reference sequence). V lost 5 bases and J 4 bases, leaving 9 bases between the germline ends. The CDR3 DNA is TGTGCCAGCAGCCAAATACAGGGAAACACCATATATTTT. The encoded protein is CASSQIQGNTIYF.